These 17 T cell receptor beta chains originate from one sample sequenced in a study of tumor-infiltrating lymphocytes in primary liver carcinoma. A primer matching the constant region was used to make TCR beta cDNA from about 500 ng of total RNA. Three rounds of nested multiplex PCR with slightly modified ARM-PCR produced TCR beta libraries. Two initial PCR rounds of 10 to 11 cycles each paired TRBV1-TRBV30 forward primers with a C-beta reverse primer. TCRdb reprocessed the multiplex PCR reads via MiXCR and lists one record per CDR3 protein. This table holds fewer than 400,000 distinct CDR3 sequences, 55% to 65% found once. It was unsorted whole blood that yielded blood RNA, and germline DNA was also extracted. The sequencing input was peripheral blood. These receptors were taken from a man aged 40-49 years with primary liver carcinoma and hepatitis B virus infection.

This clonotype was observed a single time. This may come from a read error, since a much larger clone is one base off. The chain employs TRBV12-3 or TRBV12-4 and TRBJ1-2, with D uncertain. The V and J ends lost 4 bases and 8 bases respectively, with 17 bases between them. The CDR3 runs to 14 residues. In DNA, the CDR3 is TGTGCCAGCAGTTCGGCGGTGTTCGGTCGAGGCTACACCTTC. Its translation: CASSSAVFGRGYTF.

The rearrangement links TRBV4-2 to TRBJ2-7; possible D gene TRBD1, 5 bases. V lost 1 base to trimming and J lost 2 bases, with 12 bases between them. This CDR3 contains 15 residues. Germline V lookup: CDR1 LGHNA, CDR2 YNFKEQ. The CDR3: CASSQGPGMAYEQYF. DNA of the CDR3: TGTGCCAGCAGCCAAGGGCCAGGGATGGCCTACGAGCAGTACTTC.

This chain uses TRBV6-5 with TRBJ2-7, with unresolved D. V lost 7 bases to trimming and J lost 0 bases, with 10 bases between them. This CDR3 region has 13 residues. In germline, CDR1 is MNHEY, CDR2 SVGAGI. CDR3 sequence reads: CASTELSSYEQYF. The CDR3, as DNA: TGTGCCAGCACCGAGTTGAGCTCCTACGAGCAGTACTTC.

This clonotype was counted ten times or more. This chain links TRBV4-2 with TRBJ2-1, with TRBD2 identical over 11 bases. Per the germline V gene, CDR1 is LGHNA and CDR2 is YNFKEQ. This CDR3 is built from 16 residues. The junction had 8 bases not matched to a gene; V was cut back by 0 bases and J by 10 bases. CDR3 region: CASSQDSGRAEDEQFF. The CDR3 DNA sequence: TGTGCCAGCAGCCAAGATAGCGGGAGGGCCGAAGACGAGCAGTTCTTC.

About this clonotype itself: A much larger clone differs by one base, so this may be a read error. The CDR3 sequence: CASSLNLGPRDTQYF. The CDR3 coding sequence is TGTGCCAGCAGCTTGAATCTGGGGCCCCGAGATACGCAGTATTTT. This chain links TRBV5-5 with TRBJ2-3; D possibly corresponds to TRBD1 (5 bases). Germline loops: CDR1 SGHKS, CDR2 YYEKEE (reference sequence). This CDR3 has 15 amino acids. The V end was cut by 1 base, the J end by 5 bases, with 14 bases between.

This clonotype occurred many times. This chain joins TRBV5-4 and TRBJ2-7; TRBD1 matches at 8 bases. CDR1 and CDR2 from the germline V gene are SGHNT and YYREEE (reference sequence). The CDR3 is 15 residues long. Trimming took 1 base from V and 3 from J; bases not matched to a gene: 6. The CDR3 protein is CASSLTGQDLYEQYF. In nucleotides, the CDR3 is TGTGCCAGCAGCTTGACGGGACAGGATCTCTACGAGCAGTACTTC.

Details on this clonotype: Germline is not matched at one junction end, which may reflect a read error. CDR3 nucleotide sequence: TGTGACAGCAGGACCCCGAGTGCCAAAAACATTCAGTACTTC. Its translation is CDSRTPSAKNIQYF. The chain is built from TRBV6-5 and TRBJ2-4; D gene ambiguous. The germline CDR1 and CDR2 sequences are MNHEY and SVGAGI. The CDR3 extends over 14 amino acids.

Points on this clonotype: Compared with germline, one end of the junction differs, possibly owing to a read error. This chain connects TRBV11-2 to TRBJ2-5; D could derive from TRBD1 or TRBD2 (5 bases each). Germline-derived CDR1 and CDR2 are SGHAT and FQNNGV. This CDR3 spans 16 amino acids. The CDR3 DNA reads as TGTGCCAGCAGCTTACATGGGGCCGCGGGTTATGAGACCCAGTGCTTC. The encoded protein is CASSLHGAAGYETQCF.

This chain uses TRBV7-8 with TRBJ1-5; the D gene is possibly TRBD1 (5 bases). The CDR3 runs to 15 residues. Trimming took off 0 bases at V and 6 bases at J, with 12 bases between the two ends. Germline CDR1 is SGHVS and CDR2 is FQNEAQ. The chain's CDR3 is CASSLATGAGQPQHF. In DNA form, the CDR3 reads TGTGCCAGCAGCTTAGCCACAGGCGCTGGTCAGCCCCAGCATTTT.

CDR3 sequence: CATRLIAVGADTQYF. CDR3 nucleotides: TGTGCCACCAGGCTAATAGCGGTAGGGGCAGATACGCAGTATTTT. V usage is TRBV12-3 or TRBV12-4 and J usage is TRBJ2-3; D might be TRBD2 (6 bases). The CDR3 spans 15 residues. Trimming left V 10 bases short and J 4 bases short, with 21 bases between.

CDR3 sequence (DNA): TGTGCCAGCAGCTTGCCTCGGGGTAGGGGGATCTTGAATGAGCAGTTCTTC. Protein sequence: CASSLPRGRGILNEQFF. The chain carries TRBV5-5 and TRBJ2-1, with a weak D call TRBD1 (6 bases). Trimming left V 1 base short and J 7 bases short, with 21 bases between. The CDR3 is 17 amino acids. Germline loops: CDR1 SGHKS, CDR2 YYEKEE (reference sequence).

This clonotype was observed a few times. In nucleotides, the CDR3 is TGTGCCAGCAGTAATAGCGGGAGGAGCTCCTACGAGCAGTACTTC. Its protein is CASSNSGRSSYEQYF. This sequence joins TRBV7-9 and TRBJ2-7, with 10 positions matching TRBD2. This CDR3 has 15 amino acids. The V gene end was trimmed by 6 bases and the J gene end by 0 bases; junction bases not matched to a gene: 5. From germline, CDR1 is SEHNR and CDR2 FQNEAQ (reference sequence).

This clonotype occurred once. Since a much larger clone is just one base distant, this may be a read error. J is TRBJ2-2 and V is TRBV12-3 or TRBV12-4; 7 bases are shared with TRBD2. This CDR3 has 16 amino acids. CDR3 nucleotides: TGTGCCGGCAGGCTGACGGGGGGACTGAACACCGGGGAGCTGTTTTTT. The encoded protein is CAGRLTGGLNTGELFF.

This clonotype was observed a single time. This sequence may be a read error, since a much larger clone differs from it by one base. The chain carries TRBV4-3 and TRBJ1-4, with 7 bases matching TRBD1. The CDR3 spans 17 residues. From germline, CDR1 is LGHNA and CDR2 YSLEER. The CDR3 DNA reads TGCGCCAGCAGCCAAGAAAGGCGCGCAGGGGGGAATGATAAACTGTTTTTT. This encodes CASSQERRAGGNDKLFF.

Worth noting for this clonotype: A much larger clone differs from this one at a single base, so this may be a read error. This chain connects TRBV6-1 to TRBJ2-7, with TRBD1 as a possible D gene (5 bases). The CDR3 length is 13 residues. Per germline, CDR1 MNHNS and CDR2 SASEGT. CDR3 nucleotides: TGTGTCAGCATGAGAGCAGGGTACGGGGAGCAGTACTTC. Its protein is CVSMRAGYGEQYF.

A note on this clonotype: In this CDR3 the conserved last residue, phenylalanine or tryptophan, is missing, so a read error is likely. Because the CDR3's place on the DNA is in doubt, the DNA is left out and the CDR3 is given as listed by TCRdb. This rearrangement joins TRBV29-1 to TRBJ2-7; the table's D call, TRBD2, was not checked against the DNA. The germline CDR1 and CDR2 sequences are SQVTM and ANQGSEA. The CDR3 length equals 14 residues, ends included. The CDR3 loop is CSALRTSGSYEQYL.

The CDR3 protein is CASGALGTNQETQYF. The CDR3 DNA reads TGTGCCAGCGGAGCACTGGGGACGAACCAAGAGACCCAGTACTTC. J is TRBJ2-5 and V is TRBV6-1; tentatively, D is TRBD1 or TRBD2 (5 bases each). The CDR3 runs to 15 residues. Between the trimmed V and J ends, which lost 8 bases and 0 bases, there was a span of 16 bases. Germline CDR1 and CDR2: MNHNS and SASEGT.